Following are 18 T cell receptor beta chains from one sample sequenced in a study of spatial heterogeneity in lung cancer. Each CDR3 protein gets one entry after TCRdb re-called the 5' RACE reads with MiXCR. The sample lists about 36,000 distinct CDR3 sequences; less than 5.5% were seen once. As for time point: sample taken at primary tumor resection. Unsorted tumor, nontumor lung tissue or cryopreserved PBMC supplied the whole RNA. Sequences were derived from PBMCs, sampled at surgery. Receptors were obtained from a female donor with early-stage non-small cell lung cancer.

This clonotype has just a few counts. The chain links TRBV11-2 to TRBJ2-1, with D perhaps matching TRBD2 (5 bases). This CDR3 has 11 amino acids. Trimming removed 8 bases at V and 9 bases at J, with 11 bases between. CDR1 is SGHAT and CDR2 is FQNNGV in the germline V gene. The CDR3 loop is CASGSEGEQFF. The CDR3 bases are TGTGCCAGCGGGAGTGAAGGTGAGCAGTTCTTC.

This clonotype was counted many times. The chain combines TRBV29-1 with TRBJ1-5; the D is unclear. Germline loops: CDR1 SQVTM, CDR2 ANQGSEA. The CDR3 is made up of 12 amino acids. V lost 4 bases to trimming and J lost 5 bases, with 9 bases between them. CDR3 DNA: TGCAGCGTTGGGACCGGGGATCAGCCCCAGCATTTT. This sequence encodes CSVGTGDQPQHF.

This clonotype was seen a handful of times. V is TRBV5-6 and J is TRBJ1-5; unclear D gene. The CDR3 totals 15 residues. V was pared by 4 bases and J by 6 bases, with 17 bases between. Germline V gene data show CDR1 as SGHDT and CDR2 as YYEEEE. The CDR3 DNA reads TGTGCCAGCAGCCAAGCAGGACGCCCAAGTCAGCCCCAGCATTTT. It yields the protein CASSQAGRPSQPQHF.

This clonotype was recorded a few times. The CDR3 sequence: CASSQDRVNYGYTF. CDR3 sequence (DNA): TGCGCCAGCAGCCAAGACCGGGTTAACTATGGCTACACCTTC. The J gene is TRBJ1-2, the V gene TRBV4-3, with D unresolved. V was trimmed by 0 bases and J by 1 base, leaving 6 bases between them. Looked up from germline, CDR1 is LGHNA and CDR2 is YSLEER. The CDR3 length is 14 residues.

The sample holds many counts of this clonotype. V gene TRBV28 combines with J gene TRBJ1-1, with TRBD1 as a possible D gene (5 bases). Trimming took off 5 bases at V and 3 bases at J, with 16 bases between the two ends. The CDR3 covers 15 residues. The germline V gene has CDR1 MDHEN and CDR2 SYDVKM. The DNA for the CDR3 is TGTGCCAGCAGTCCAATGGACACACTGGACACTGAAGCTTTCTTT. The encoded protein is CASSPMDTLDTEAFF. The complete variable domain, with remaining parts taken from reference TRBV28 and TRBJ1-1, reads DVKVTQSSRYLVKRTGEKVFLECVQDMDHENMFWYRQDPGLGLRLIYFSYDVKMKEKGDIPEGYSVSREKKERFSLILESASTNQTSMYLCASSPMDTLDTEAFFGQGTRLTVV.

Many counts were recorded for this clonotype. The chain recombines TRBV7-2 with TRBJ1-2; no clear D gene. V lost 3 bases and J lost 4, with 9 bases in between. Germline V gene lookup returns CDR1 SGHTA and CDR2 FQGNSA. The CDR3 spans 13 residues. The CDR3 DNA sequence: TGTGCCAGCAGCTTCGGTAGGAGCTATGGCTACACCTTC. Protein product: CASSFGRSYGYTF.

This clonotype was seen at least ten times. The V and J genes are TRBV3-1 and TRBJ2-5; TRBD2 aligns across 10 bases. The CDR3 contains 20 residues. V gave up 1 base and J gave up 1 base; unmatched junction bases: 15. Germline V gives CDR1 LGHDT, CDR2 YNNKEL (reference sequence). The CDR3 DNA is TGTGCCAGCAGCCAAGGGAAAGTATGGGGTCTAGCGGGAGTCCAAGAGACCCAGTACTTC. This encodes CASSQGKVWGLAGVQETQYF.

This clonotype was observed many times. This chain connects TRBV7-9 to TRBJ1-4, with unresolved D. CDR1 and CDR2 from the germline V gene are SEHNR and FQNEAQ (reference sequence). Trimming pared 5 bases from V and 2 bases from J, leaving 15 bases between. This CDR3 contains 16 residues. This CDR3 is CASSPGWGGTNEKLFF. The DNA for the CDR3 is TGTGCCAGCAGCCCGGGATGGGGTGGTACTAATGAAAAACTGTTTTTT. Full variable domain (outside the CDR3, taken from reference TRBV7-9 and TRBJ1-4): DTGVSQNPRHKITKRGQNVTFRCDPISEHNRLYWYRQTLGQGPEFLTYFQNEAQLEKSRLLSDRFSAERPKGSFSTLEIQRTEQGDSAMYLCASSPGWGGTNEKLFFGSGTQLSVL.

This clonotype was recorded at least ten times. The chain couples TRBV29-1 to TRBJ2-6; 12 nucleotides agree with TRBD1. Germline CDR1 SQVTM, CDR2 ANQGSEA. Trimming at V came to 6 bases and at J to 3 bases, leaving 6 bases not matched to a gene. The CDR3 has 16 residues. CDR3 residues: CSVWGQGAYGANVLTF. In DNA form, the CDR3 reads TGCAGCGTCTGGGGACAGGGGGCCTATGGGGCCAACGTCCTGACTTTC.

This clonotype was observed a handful of times. The gene calls are TRBV27 and TRBJ2-7; D not certain. Trimming cost V 5 bases and J 4 bases, with 9 bases left between them. Germline CDR1 reads MNHEY; CDR2 reads SMNVEV (reference sequence). This CDR3 comprises 12 residues. The CDR3 protein is CASSPMEYEQYF. The CDR3 coding sequence is TGTGCCAGCAGTCCGATGGAGTACGAGCAGTACTTC.

In its sample, this clonotype was seen many times. The V and J genes are TRBV2 and TRBJ2-3, with 7 bases fitting TRBD1. This CDR3 is 15 amino acids long. CDR1 is SNHLY and CDR2 is FYNNEI in the germline V gene. The junction had 12 bases not matched to a gene; V was cut back by 6 bases and J by 6 bases. The chain's CDR3 is CASSRDREIWDTQYF. For the CDR3, the DNA is TGTGCCAGCAGCCGCGACAGGGAAATTTGGGATACGCAGTATTTT.

J is TRBJ2-5 and V is TRBV30; D ambiguous. V lost 5 bases and J lost 4, with 11 bases in between. Germline CDR1 reads GTSNPN; CDR2 reads SVGIG (reference sequence). The CDR3 runs 12 residues. The CDR3 is CAWDSTRETQYF. CDR3 in DNA: TGTGCCTGGGATTCAACCCGAGAGACCCAGTACTTC.

This clonotype was seen more than once but under ten times. The rearrangement links TRBV29-1 to TRBJ2-5; D possibly corresponds to TRBD2 (5 bases). Germline assignment: CDR1 SQVTM and CDR2 ANQGSEA. This CDR3 contains 13 residues. V was trimmed by 1 base and J by 5 bases, leaving 11 bases between them. DNA for the CDR3: TGCAGCGTTGAAGTATCCCCGGGGGAGACCCAGTACTTC. Translated: CSVEVSPGETQYF.

As regards this clonotype: This clone may be a read error of a much larger clone one base away. The conserved final phenylalanine or tryptophan is absent from the CDR3, which likely points to a read error. The chain recombines TRBV9 with TRBJ1-5; TRBD1 matches 7 bases. The V segment lost 2 bases and the J segment 4 bases; nucleotides outside the gene matches: 6. The germline V gene encodes CDR1 SGDLS and CDR2 YYNGEE. This CDR3 is 15 amino acids long. This CDR3 reads CASSVAGGINQPQHY. The CDR3 DNA is TGTGCCAGCAGCGTGGCAGGGGGGATAAATCAGCCCCAGCATTAT.

This clonotype has ten or more counts. The V gene is TRBV20-1, the J gene TRBJ2-5; the match to TRBD1 covers 11 bases. CDR1 and CDR2 (germline): DFQATT, SNEGSKA (reference sequence). The CDR3 totals 14 residues. The V gene end was trimmed by 5 bases and the J gene end by 6 bases; junction bases not matched to a gene: 8. The CDR3 nucleotides read TGCAGTGCTCAAGAAGGACAGGGGGCAAAGACCCAGTACTTC. Translated: CSAQEGQGAKTQYF.

In its sample, this clonotype was seen many times. The chain links TRBV20-1 to TRBJ1-4, with D uncertain. Between the trimmed V and J ends, which lost 3 bases and 0 bases, there was a span of 2 bases. Germline lookup yields CDR1 DFQATT and CDR2 SNEGSKA (reference sequence). The CDR3 sequence is 12 residues long. As DNA, the CDR3 is TGCAGTGCTAGTCCAACTAATGAAAAACTGTTTTTT. This gives the protein CSASPTNEKLFF.

The sample holds many counts of this clonotype. The chain carries TRBV5-1 and TRBJ1-3, with D unclear. The CDR3 is 14 residues long. V lost 4 bases and J lost 4, with 12 bases in between. CDR1 is SGHRS and CDR2 is YFSETQ in the germline V gene. The DNA for the CDR3 is TGCGCCAGCAGCGCGGCGGGATCCGGAAACACCATATATTTT. As protein: CASSAAGSGNTIYF.

Only a few counts were recorded for this clonotype. This chain connects TRBV3-1 to TRBJ1-5; D remains ambiguous. This CDR3 has 14 residues. In germline, CDR1 is LGHDT, CDR2 YNNKEL (reference sequence). The V end was cut by 2 bases, the J end by 0 bases, with 5 bases between. CDR3 sequence reads: CASSQKASNQPQHF. The CDR3 DNA reads TGTGCCAGCAGCCAAAAGGCTAGCAATCAGCCCCAGCATTTT.